This TCR beta chain stems from a study of type 1 regulatory T cells. This clonotype came up many times. Its cognate antigen is unknown. TCRdb processed the reads anew with MiXCR; each CDR3 protein has one entry. The sample has tens of thousands of distinct CDR3 sequences; less than 15% are singletons. The CDR3 length is 12 residues. V shed 5 bases and J shed 5 bases, with 12 bases lying between them. Germline CDR1 and CDR2: DFQATT and SNEGSKA (reference sequence). The sequence came from a human donor in good health. The V and J genes are TRBV20-1 and TRBJ2-5; D not certain. The sequencing sample was made of cultured non-Tr1 T cells, either the whole culture or a sorted T cell fraction (not recorded which). This chain's CDR3 is CSAPALGETQYF. The DNA of the CDR3 is TGCAGTGCTCCCGCTTTGGGGGAGACCCAGTACTTC.